Shown below are 10 T cell receptor beta chains from a single sample sequenced in a study of beta chain features in type 1 diabetes listed by TCRdb under 2018. Library creation used the immunoSEQ multiplex PCR assay. The High Capacity cDNA Reverse Transcription Kit was used to reverse transcribe all of the isolated RNA, meaning that expressed TCRB transcripts were what got sequenced. TCRdb mirrors the immuneACCESS table, restricted to in-frame sequences. Some clones are absent from its copies; in checked studies, under half trace to an unresolved V gene, and the reason for the others is unknown. The table for this sample lists about 40,000 clones; around 64% of them were counted only once. Under 2.5% of the sample is held by the ten biggest clonotypes. Input material: Tregs from blood. The sample's cell subset or site label, decoded: regulatory CD4+ T cells. These receptors came from a woman between 25 and 40 years old in good health.

The V gene is TRBV7-8, the J gene TRBJ2-7, with 7 nucleotides matching TRBD1. Trimming cost V 5 bases and J 6 bases; bases outside gene matches: 16. The germline gives CDR1 SGHVS, CDR2 FQNEAQ. The CDR3 has 16 residues. The CDR3 nucleotides are TGTGCCAGCAGCCGCCAGGTCTTGAGGGGGCAGAGCGAGCAGTACTTC. Amino acid sequence: CASSRQVLRGQSEQYF.

The genes are TRBV28 and TRBJ1-2; D uncertain. This CDR3 is 13 amino acids long. In germline, CDR1 is MDHEN, CDR2 SYDVKM. V gave up 6 bases and J gave up 6 bases, with 14 bases separating them. The CDR3 sequence is CASSHPPRNGYTF. DNA for the CDR3: TGTGCCAGCAGCCACCCTCCGCGAAATGGCTACACCTTC.

V and J are TRBV29-1 and TRBJ2-7; a possible D gene is TRBD2 (6 bases). V shed 6 bases and J shed 9 bases, with 21 bases lying between them. Germline values: CDR1 SQVTM, CDR2 ANQGSEA. The CDR3 is 13 amino acids. Written as DNA, the CDR3 is TGCAGCGTAGTTACCTCCGAGACTAGGAGGCAGTACTTC. Residues: CSVVTSETRRQYF.

Only one count was recorded for this clone. In nucleotides, the CDR3 is TGTGCCAGCAGGACCTTAGCGGGAGGCACAGATACGCAGTATTTT. Translated: CASRTLAGGTDTQYF. V gene TRBV28 combines with J gene TRBJ2-3; 9 bases map to TRBD2. Per the germline V gene, CDR1 is MDHEN and CDR2 is SYDVKM. This CDR3 spans 15 amino acids. J was trimmed by 1 base and V by 6 bases; bases with no gene match: 5.

The rearrangement uses TRBV29-1 and TRBJ2-1; TRBD2 matches at 7 bases. CDR3 length equals 13 residues. J was trimmed by 7 bases and V by 4 bases; bases with no gene match: 7. Germline CDR1 is SQVTM and CDR2 is ANQGSEA. CDR3 nucleotides: TGCAGCGTTGGAGGGAGGGGCTGGAATGAGCAGTTCTTC. Its translation is CSVGGRGWNEQFF.

This clone appeared a few times. This chain joins TRBV5-1 and TRBJ1-1; the D gene is possibly TRBD1 (6 bases). The germline gives CDR1 SGHRS, CDR2 YFSETQ. The CDR3 runs to 14 residues. Trimming shortened V by 1 base and J by 1 base, and 8 bases separated the two germline ends. The CDR3 sequence is CASSLRGGNTEAFF. For the CDR3, the DNA is TGCGCCAGCAGCTTGCGAGGGGGGAACACTGAAGCTTTCTTT.

The genes are TRBV6-1 and TRBJ1-5, with D hard to call. Germline CDR1 is MNHNS and CDR2 is SASEGT. CDR3 length: 15 residues. Trimming stripped 5 bases from V and 1 base from J, with 12 bases between. As DNA, the CDR3 is TGTGCCAGCAGTCCGAGTCGCGGGAGCAATCAGCCCCAGCATTTT. Translation: CASSPSRGSNQPQHF.

The chain combines TRBV6-5 with TRBJ2-5; D remains ambiguous. Germline lookup yields CDR1 MNHEY and CDR2 SVGAGI. The CDR3 contains 11 residues. Trimming removed 6 bases at V and 1 base at J, with 3 bases between. CDR3 amino acids: CASSFQETQYF. The CDR3 region has the DNA TGTGCCAGCAGCTTCCAAGAGACCCAGTACTTC.

The chain links TRBV19 to TRBJ2-1, with D unclear. Trimming shortened V by 3 bases and J by 4 bases, and 13 bases separated the two germline ends. Germline V gene data show CDR1 as LNHDA and CDR2 as SQIVND (reference sequence). The CDR3 sequence is 15 residues long. CDR3 in DNA: TGTGCCAGTAGTATGGGTTCAGCGAAATACAATGAGCAGTTCTTC. Its protein product is CASSMGSAKYNEQFF.

This clone has more than one count but fewer than ten. The V gene is TRBV7-2, the J gene TRBJ1-5; D remains unclear. This CDR3 is 18 amino acids long. Trimming removed 1 base at V and 5 bases at J, with 21 bases between. Germline V gene lookup returns CDR1 SGHTA and CDR2 FQGNSA. The CDR3 DNA follows: TGTGCCAGCAGCTTAGTCGATACTAGGGTTGGAAAAGATCAGCCCCAGCATTTT. Translated, it gives CASSLVDTRVGKDQPQHF.